This is a list of T cell receptor beta chains from one sample in a study of blood T cells in healthy people across ages. TCRdb re-derived calls from the 5' RACE reads in MiXCR, one entry per CDR3 protein. This repertoire shows roughly 730,000 distinct CDR3 sequences, more than 50% found once; its top ten account for roughly 24%. Sequencing used blood. The receptors here all came from a man in his forties in good health. Both conserved end residues are part of each CDR3. The order of the fields is V gene, J gene, D gene, clone size, CDR3 protein, CDR3 DNA. A D gene is named only where the DNA matches it firmly. Expanded clones are given a class, and other clones once, few, many or no size at all.

TRBV29-1	TRBJ1-2	.	.	CGVTTGPGYTF	TGCGGCGTTACGACAGGCCCCGGCTACACCTTC
TRBV28	TRBJ2-7	.	.	CASSPLLGGDKGYEQYF	TGTGCCAGCAGTCCTCTCCTAGGGGGGGACAAAGGGTACGAGCAGTACTTC
TRBV7-3	TRBJ2-1	.	.	CASRRTGSNYEQFF	TGTGCCAGCAGGCGAACCGGGAGCAACTACGAGCAGTTCTTC
TRBV20-1	TRBJ2-5	TRBD2	once	CSAGRSGGPLRETQYF	TGCAGTGCTGGGCGTAGCGGGGGGCCTCTTCGAGAGACCCAGTACTTC
TRBV5-1	TRBJ1-2	TRBD1	few	CASSLIDRVLYGYTF	TGCGCCAGCAGCTTGATAGACAGGGTGCTTTATGGCTACACCTTC
TRBV7-9	TRBJ2-7	.	.	CASSLALLKTGGNSYEQYF	TGTGCCAGCAGCTTAGCGCTTCTGAAGACGGGGGGCAACTCCTACGAGCAGTACTTC
TRBV3-1	TRBJ2-7	.	.	CASSQVMGHEQYF	TGTGCCAGCAGCCAGGTAATGGGTCACGAGCAGTACTTC
TRBV2	TRBJ2-1	.	.	CASSSLGGGNEQFF	TGTGCCAGCAGCTCACTAGGGGGAGGGAATGAGCAGTTCTTC
TRBV9	TRBJ2-3	TRBD2	few	CASSVGGLADTQYF	TGTGCCAGCAGCGTAGGAGGACTAGCGGATACGCAGTATTTT
TRBV5-4	TRBJ2-1	.	.	CASSLPLGGRTKDEQFF	TGTGCCAGCAGCTTGCCACTCGGGGGTCGTACCAAAGATGAACAGTTCTTC
TRBV7-2	TRBJ2-7	.	.	CASSLSYVDGQYF	TGTGCCAGCAGCTTATCCTACGTGGACGGACAGTACTTC
TRBV7-2	TRBJ2-5	TRBD2	few	CASSFSGLAGGAKTQYF	TGTGCCAGCAGCTTCTCAGGACTAGCGGGGGGGGCGAAGACCCAGTACTTC
TRBV9	TRBJ2-5	.	.	CASSNWGLETQYF	TGTGCCAGTTCTAACTGGGGGTTGGAGACCCAGTACTTC
TRBV7-9	TRBJ1-6	.	.	CASSPGPDNSPLHF	TGTGCCAGCAGCCCGGGACCGGACAATTCACCCCTCCACTTT
TRBV20-1	TRBJ2-3	TRBD2	.	CSARGLAGSVDAQYF	TGCAGTGCTAGAGGCCTAGCGGGTTCGGTAGATGCGCAGTATTTT
TRBV5-1	TRBJ2-5	.	.	CASSLGGVIGMKTQYF	TGCGCCAGCAGCTTGGGCGGAGTGATTGGTATGAAGACCCAGTACTTC
TRBV6-2/TRBV6-3	TRBJ1-2	.	few	CASSPYQAGPNGYTF	TGTGCCAGCAGTCCCTATCAGGCGGGACCAAATGGCTACACCTTC
TRBV4-3	TRBJ2-7	TRBD1	few	CASSQMSGTDSYEQYF	TGCGCCAGCAGCCAAATGTCCGGGACAGACTCCTACGAGCAGTACTTC
TRBV12-3/TRBV12-4	TRBJ2-5	TRBD1	many	CASSPTGTGGQETQYF	TGTGCCAGCAGTCCAACCGGGACAGGGGGCCAAGAGACCCAGTACTTC
TRBV4-2	TRBJ1-1	.	.	CASTLQGLTEAFF	TGTGCCAGCACCCTGCAGGGACTCACTGAAGCTTTCTTT